These T cell receptor beta chains were read from a single sample in a study of cytomegalovirus exposure and HLA in healthy donors. Data came from immunoSEQ multiplex PCR; TCRdb stores just in-frame clones and leaves some out. The sample shows more than 95,000 clones, 83% of them seen only once. Material for sequencing was PBMCs. These receptors came from a middle-aged woman in good health and CMV-seropositive. Both conserved end residues are part of each CDR3. The order of the fields is V gene, clone size, J gene, D gene, CDR3 DNA, CDR3 protein. The D gene is left open where the match is weak. Rows may omit the clone size; those that give it use once, few, many or a size class.

v_call: TRBV4-1; clone_size: .; j_call: TRBJ2-1; d_call: .; cdr3_nt: TGCGCCAGCAGCCAAGGGGTGATGGGACTCAGTACGGATGAGCAGTTCTTC; cdr3_aa: CASSQGVMGLSTDEQFF
v_call: TRBV18; clone_size: few; j_call: TRBJ1-2; d_call: TRBD1; cdr3_nt: TGTGCCAGCTCACCACTCGGGACAGGGGCAAAAGTCGATGGCTACACCTTC; cdr3_aa: CASSPLGTGAKVDGYTF
v_call: TRBV27; clone_size: .; j_call: TRBJ2-2; d_call: TRBD2; cdr3_nt: TGTGCCAGCAGTATGACTAGCGGGAACGGGGAGCTGTTTTTT; cdr3_aa: CASSMTSGNGELFF
v_call: TRBV9; clone_size: once; j_call: TRBJ1-4; d_call: TRBD1; cdr3_nt: TGTGCCAGCAGCTTAACAGGGGCTTTGGGTGAAAAACTGTTTTTT; cdr3_aa: CASSLTGALGEKLFF
v_call: TRBV10-1; clone_size: .; j_call: TRBJ2-1; d_call: TRBD2; cdr3_nt: TGCGCCAGCAGTGCCTGGGGACTAGGCAATGAGCAGTTCTTC; cdr3_aa: CASSAWGLGNEQFF
v_call: TRBV7-6; clone_size: .; j_call: TRBJ1-2; d_call: .; cdr3_nt: TGTGCCAGCAGCCAAGCAGGGGCTTCGGCCTATGGCTACACCTTC; cdr3_aa: CASSQAGASAYGYTF
v_call: TRBV9; clone_size: .; j_call: TRBJ2-3; d_call: TRBD1; cdr3_nt: TGTGCCAGCAGCGTTTTGGGACAGGGCCCAGATACGCAGTATTTT; cdr3_aa: CASSVLGQGPDTQYF
v_call: TRBV7-7; clone_size: .; j_call: TRBJ2-2; d_call: .; cdr3_nt: TGTGCTAGCAGCCCCCGGTCCGGGGAGCTGTTTTTT; cdr3_aa: CASSPRSGELFF
v_call: TRBV6-6; clone_size: .; j_call: TRBJ1-2; d_call: TRBD1; cdr3_nt: TGTGCCAGCAGTGGGACAGGGGGCTATGGCTACACCTTC; cdr3_aa: CASSGTGGYGYTF
v_call: TRBV27; clone_size: .; j_call: TRBJ1-5; d_call: .; cdr3_nt: TGTGCCAGCAGACAGGGTCCGATTCAGCCCCAGCATTTT; cdr3_aa: CASRQGPIQPQHF
v_call: TRBV27; clone_size: few; j_call: TRBJ2-5; d_call: .; cdr3_nt: TGTGCCAGCAGTTTACTTGGGGCGCGGGAGACCCAGTACTTC; cdr3_aa: CASSLLGARETQYF
v_call: TRBV28; clone_size: .; j_call: TRBJ2-7; d_call: TRBD2; cdr3_nt: TGTGCCAGCAGTTACCCTGGACTAGCGGGAGGAATCACCTACGAGCAGTACTTC; cdr3_aa: CASSYPGLAGGITYEQYF
v_call: TRBV5-4; clone_size: .; j_call: TRBJ2-2; d_call: TRBD1; cdr3_nt: TGTGCCAGCAGCCGCAGGACAGGGAACACCGGGGAGCTGTTTTTT; cdr3_aa: CASSRRTGNTGELFF
v_call: TRBV6-1; clone_size: once; j_call: TRBJ1-1; d_call: .; cdr3_nt: TGTGCCAGCAGTGTGGGGGAGGGGACTGAAGCTTTCTTT; cdr3_aa: CASSVGEGTEAFF
v_call: TRBV11-3; clone_size: .; j_call: TRBJ2-5; d_call: TRBD2; cdr3_nt: TGTGCCAGCAGCCCGGGACTAGCGGGGGAGACCCAGTACTTC; cdr3_aa: CASSPGLAGETQYF
v_call: TRBV27; clone_size: .; j_call: TRBJ1-2; d_call: .; cdr3_nt: TGTGCCAGCAGTTTAAACCTAAACTACTATGGCTACACCTTC; cdr3_aa: CASSLNLNYYGYTF
v_call: TRBV5-1; clone_size: .; j_call: TRBJ2-3; d_call: .; cdr3_nt: TGCGCCAGCAGCTTGTTTAGTAACACAGATACGCAGTATTTT; cdr3_aa: CASSLFSNTDTQYF
v_call: TRBV18; clone_size: .; j_call: TRBJ2-7; d_call: TRBD2; cdr3_nt: TGTGCCAGCTCACCACCCGGACTAGCGGTGCAGTACTTC; cdr3_aa: CASSPPGLAVQYF
v_call: TRBV28; clone_size: .; j_call: TRBJ2-2; d_call: TRBD1; cdr3_nt: TGTGCCAGCAGTTTATGGGACAGGGCCGGGGAGCTGTTTTTT; cdr3_aa: CASSLWDRAGELFF
v_call: TRBV28; clone_size: .; j_call: TRBJ2-7; d_call: .; cdr3_nt: TGTGCCAGCAGTTCGACACATTCTTACGAGCAGTACTTC; cdr3_aa: CASSSTHSYEQYF
v_call: TRBV19; clone_size: .; j_call: TRBJ2-1; d_call: TRBD2; cdr3_nt: TGTGCCAGTAGTTTCTGGACTAGCGGGGACCACAATGAGCAGTTCTTC; cdr3_aa: CASSFWTSGDHNEQFF
v_call: TRBV18; clone_size: .; j_call: TRBJ1-4; d_call: .; cdr3_nt: TGTGCCAGCTCACAAACCCTAGCCCAGGAAAAACTGTTTTTT; cdr3_aa: CASSQTLAQEKLFF
v_call: TRBV5-4; clone_size: .; j_call: TRBJ2-1; d_call: .; cdr3_nt: TGTGCCAGCAGCTTGGTAGGCTCGAATAGGGGGTTCTTC; cdr3_aa: CASSLVGSNRGFF
v_call: TRBV6-5; clone_size: .; j_call: TRBJ1-1; d_call: TRBD1; cdr3_nt: TGTGCCAGCAGTCTAGGGACAGGGTTCACTGAAGCTTTCTTT; cdr3_aa: CASSLGTGFTEAFF
v_call: TRBV5-1; clone_size: .; j_call: TRBJ2-1; d_call: .; cdr3_nt: TGCGCCAGCAGCCCGCTTAGGAGTAGTAATGAGCAGTTCTTC; cdr3_aa: CASSPLRSSNEQFF
v_call: TRBV2; clone_size: .; j_call: TRBJ2-7; d_call: .; cdr3_nt: TGTGCCAGCACCACCAGTTCCTACGAGCAGTACTTC; cdr3_aa: CASTTSSYEQYF
v_call: TRBV5-1; clone_size: .; j_call: TRBJ2-2; d_call: TRBD2; cdr3_nt: TGCGCCAGCAGTCCCAGGGAGCGGGAGAACACCGGGGAGCTGTTTTTT; cdr3_aa: CASSPRERENTGELFF
v_call: TRBV4-1; clone_size: once; j_call: TRBJ1-2; d_call: TRBD1; cdr3_nt: TGCGCCAGCAGCCAGGTTATCAACAGGGGGCGCGATGGCTACACCTTC; cdr3_aa: CASSQVINRGRDGYTF
v_call: TRBV28; clone_size: .; j_call: TRBJ2-3; d_call: .; cdr3_nt: TGTGCCAGCAGTTTATATGTCGGCGGAGCGAGAGATACGCAGTATTTT; cdr3_aa: CASSLYVGGARDTQYF
v_call: TRBV9; clone_size: .; j_call: TRBJ2-7; d_call: TRBD2; cdr3_nt: TGTGCCAGCAGCGTAGGTCCTAGCGGGGCACAGTACTTC; cdr3_aa: CASSVGPSGAQYF
v_call: TRBV10-2; clone_size: .; j_call: TRBJ1-1; d_call: .; cdr3_nt: TGCGCCAGCAGTGAAGGAGGGTCATTCGAAGCTTTCTTT; cdr3_aa: CASSEGGSFEAFF
v_call: TRBV7-9; clone_size: .; j_call: TRBJ2-1; d_call: TRBD2; cdr3_nt: TGTGCCAGCAGCTTAGGGGACGGACTAGCGGACAATGAGCAGTTCTTC; cdr3_aa: CASSLGDGLADNEQFF
v_call: TRBV10-3; clone_size: .; j_call: TRBJ2-1; d_call: TRBD2; cdr3_nt: TGTGCCACCTTAGCGGGGGAATACAATGAGCAGTTCTTC; cdr3_aa: CATLAGEYNEQFF
v_call: TRBV15; clone_size: few; j_call: TRBJ2-1; d_call: TRBD2; cdr3_nt: TGTGCCACCAGCGGGCAGAGTAGCGGGAGAGTTAACAATGAGCAGTTCTTC; cdr3_aa: CATSGQSSGRVNNEQFF
v_call: TRBV5-4; clone_size: once; j_call: TRBJ1-2; d_call: TRBD1; cdr3_nt: TGTGCCAGCACCCCCGCGGCCGGGACAGGGATCTATGGCTACACCTTC; cdr3_aa: CASTPAAGTGIYGYTF
v_call: TRBV6-1; clone_size: .; j_call: TRBJ2-3; d_call: .; cdr3_nt: TGTGCCAGCATGGAGGGAAGCAGAAATACGCAGTATTTT; cdr3_aa: CASMEGSRNTQYF
v_call: TRBV19; clone_size: .; j_call: TRBJ2-1; d_call: TRBD2; cdr3_nt: TGTGCCAGTAGCTTTCGACTAGCGGGCAATGAGCAGTTCTTC; cdr3_aa: CASSFRLAGNEQFF
v_call: TRBV7-9; clone_size: .; j_call: TRBJ1-1; d_call: TRBD1; cdr3_nt: TGTGCCAGCAGCTTATTCCCTCTTCCAGGGGGCAGGGACACTGAAGCTTTCTTT; cdr3_aa: CASSLFPLPGGRDTEAFF
v_call: TRBV5-1; clone_size: once; j_call: TRBJ2-7; d_call: .; cdr3_nt: TGCGCCAGCAGCTTCAGTCAGTCAAGGGGTTACGAGCAGTACTTC; cdr3_aa: CASSFSQSRGYEQYF
v_call: TRBV27; clone_size: .; j_call: TRBJ2-6; d_call: .; cdr3_nt: TGTGCCAGCAGTTCGGGTGGTTCTGGGGCCAACGTCCTGACTTTC; cdr3_aa: CASSSGGSGANVLTF
v_call: TRBV30; clone_size: .; j_call: TRBJ2-5; d_call: .; cdr3_nt: TGTGCCTGGGGTGGGCTCGGGGGGACCCAGTACTTC; cdr3_aa: CAWGGLGGTQYF
v_call: TRBV18; clone_size: .; j_call: TRBJ2-7; d_call: TRBD1; cdr3_nt: TGTGCCAGCTCACCTCGGGACAGCCAGGGCGAGCAGTACTTC; cdr3_aa: CASSPRDSQGEQYF
v_call: TRBV9; clone_size: few; j_call: TRBJ2-2; d_call: .; cdr3_nt: TGTGCCAGCAGCGCTAAAGAGCGGGACACCGGGGAGCTGTTTTTT; cdr3_aa: CASSAKERDTGELFF
v_call: TRBV29-1; clone_size: .; j_call: TRBJ1-4; d_call: .; cdr3_nt: TGCAGCACCGCCGGGGGGGAGGGTGAAAAACTGTTTTTT; cdr3_aa: CSTAGGEGEKLFF
v_call: TRBV7-9; clone_size: .; j_call: TRBJ2-5; d_call: .; cdr3_nt: TGTGCCAGCTCCTTGGCCGGAGCCCAAGAGACCCAGTACTTC; cdr3_aa: CASSLAGAQETQYF